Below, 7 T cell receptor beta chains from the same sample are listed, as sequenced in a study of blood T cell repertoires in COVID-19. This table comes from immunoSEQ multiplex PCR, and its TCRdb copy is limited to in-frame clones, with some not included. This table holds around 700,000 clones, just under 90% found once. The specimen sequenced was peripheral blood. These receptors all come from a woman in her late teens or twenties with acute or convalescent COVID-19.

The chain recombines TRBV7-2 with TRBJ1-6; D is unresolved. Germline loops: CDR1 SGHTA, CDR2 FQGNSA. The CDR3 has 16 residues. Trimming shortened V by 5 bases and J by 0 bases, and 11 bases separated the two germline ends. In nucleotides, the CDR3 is TGTGCCAGCAGCCCGCTAGGCGGCTCCTATAATTCACCCCTCCACTTT. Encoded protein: CASSPLGGSYNSPLHF.

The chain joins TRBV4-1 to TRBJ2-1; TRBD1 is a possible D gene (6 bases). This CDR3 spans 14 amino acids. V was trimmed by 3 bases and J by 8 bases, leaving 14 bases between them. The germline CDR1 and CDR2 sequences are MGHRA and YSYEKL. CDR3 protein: CASSHLQGTDEQFF. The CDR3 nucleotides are TGCGCCAGCAGCCACCTTCAGGGGACCGATGAGCAGTTCTTC.

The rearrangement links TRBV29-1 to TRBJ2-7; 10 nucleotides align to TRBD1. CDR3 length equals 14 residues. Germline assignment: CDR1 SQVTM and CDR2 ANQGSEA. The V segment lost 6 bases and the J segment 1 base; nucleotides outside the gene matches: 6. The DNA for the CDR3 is TGCAGCGTCCAGAGGGGACAGGGGTCCTACGAGCAGTACTTC. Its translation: CSVQRGQGSYEQYF.

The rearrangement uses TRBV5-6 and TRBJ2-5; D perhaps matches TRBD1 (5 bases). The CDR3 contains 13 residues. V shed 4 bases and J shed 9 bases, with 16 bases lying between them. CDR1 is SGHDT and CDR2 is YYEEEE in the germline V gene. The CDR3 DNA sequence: TGTGCCAGCAGCCGAAGAGACAGCCGGGCCCAGTACTTC. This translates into CASSRRDSRAQYF.

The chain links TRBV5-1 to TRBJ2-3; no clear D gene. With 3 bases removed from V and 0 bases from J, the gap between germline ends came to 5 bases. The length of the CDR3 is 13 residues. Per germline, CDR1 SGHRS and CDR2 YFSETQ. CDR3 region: CASSSLSTDTQYF. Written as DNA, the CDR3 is TGCGCCAGCAGCTCACTTAGCACAGATACGCAGTATTTT.

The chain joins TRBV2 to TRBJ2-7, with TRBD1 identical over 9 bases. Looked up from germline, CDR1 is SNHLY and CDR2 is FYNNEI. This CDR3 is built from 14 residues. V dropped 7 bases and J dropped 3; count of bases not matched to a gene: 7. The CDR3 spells CASKTAGQGYEQYF. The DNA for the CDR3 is TGTGCCAGCAAAACCGCGGGACAGGGCTACGAGCAGTACTTC.

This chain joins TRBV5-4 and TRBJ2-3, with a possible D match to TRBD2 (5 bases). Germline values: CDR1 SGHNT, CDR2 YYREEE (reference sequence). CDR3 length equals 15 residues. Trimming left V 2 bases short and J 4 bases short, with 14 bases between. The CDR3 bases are TGTGCCAGCAGCTTCGTAACTAGTGTCCCAGATACGCAGTATTTT. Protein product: CASSFVTSVPDTQYF.